These 29 T cell receptor beta chains share one sample of origin, sequenced in a study of radiotherapy plus CTLA-4 blockade in lung cancer (dated by TCRdb to 2016 to 2019). Libraries were prepared through the immunoSEQ multiplex PCR assay. Drawn from immuneACCESS, this table holds only the in-frame rearrangements with V and J called that TCRdb kept. Clones are partly lost; checked studies trace under half to an unresolved V gene and leave the rest unexplained. Within this sample are some 30,000 clones, with around 75% of them counted one time only. The top ten clonotypes cover 13% to 15% of the sample. Sample: peripheral blood, taken from a patient treated with radiotherapy plus ipilimumab. The receptors stem from a human donor with non-small cell lung cancer that progressed on radiotherapy plus ipilimumab.

This clone was observed a few times. The chain carries TRBV15 and TRBJ2-3; 8 bases agree with TRBD1. The V gene's germline CDR1 is LNHNV and CDR2 YYDKDF (reference sequence). This CDR3 contains 14 residues. With V trimmed by 5 bases and J by 4 bases, 5 bases remained unmatched. The CDR3 DNA is TGTGCCACCAGCCTGGACAGGGACTCAGATACGCAGTATTTT. Translating gives CATSLDRDSDTQYF. Combining the CDR3 with reference TRBV15 and TRBJ2-3 gives the whole variable domain DAMVIQNPRYQVTQFGKPVTLSCSQTLNHNVMYWYQQKSSQAPKLLFHYYDKDFNNEADTPDNFQSRRPNTSFCFLDIRSPGLGDTAMYLCATSLDRDSDTQYFGPGTRLTVL.

With regard to this clone: The same CDR3 also results from other DNA sequences found in this sample. This chain joins TRBV6-6 and TRBJ1-6, with D possibly TRBD1 on 5 matching bases. Germline V CDR1 and CDR2: MNHNY, SVGAGI (reference sequence). CDR3 length: 12 amino acids. Trimming shortened V by 5 bases and J by 7 bases, and 6 bases separated the two germline ends. CDR3 in amino acids: CASSPGNSPLHF. CDR3 in DNA: TGTGCCAGCAGTCCAGGGAATTCACCCCTCCACTTT.

The chain has TRBV6-1 and TRBJ1-1, with D possibly matching TRBD1 (6 bases). Germline CDR1 is MNHNS and CDR2 is SASEGT. V was cut by 5 bases and J by 1 base, with 8 bases left in between. This CDR3 contains 13 residues. The CDR3 spells CASSWGQNTEAFF. The CDR3 DNA reads TGTGCCAGCAGTTGGGGGCAGAACACTGAAGCTTTCTTT.

The rearrangement links TRBV7-6 to TRBJ2-1, with TRBD2 matching over 7 bases. V lost 2 bases and J lost 6; bases outside the gene matches: 7. The CDR3 covers 15 residues. The V gene's germline CDR1 is SGHVS and CDR2 FNYEAQ. The DNA of the CDR3 is TGTGCCAGCAGCTTATTGGCCGGCGGGGGCAATGAGCAGTTCTTC. The encoded protein is CASSLLAGGGNEQFF.

The chain links TRBV4-1 to TRBJ2-6; D perhaps matches TRBD1 (6 bases). The V and J ends lost 3 bases and 0 bases respectively, with 15 bases between them. There are 18 residues in the CDR3. Germline V gives CDR1 MGHRA, CDR2 YSYEKL. The CDR3 DNA reads as TGCGCCAGCAGCCAGCTACAGGGAACGAGCTCTGGGGCCAACGTCCTGACTTTC. This codes for CASSQLQGTSSGANVLTF.

This clone has just one count. The chain recombines TRBV6-1 with TRBJ1-2; the D gene is possibly TRBD1 (5 bases). This CDR3 is built from 15 residues. The V gene's germline CDR1 is MNHNS and CDR2 SASEGT. Trimming left V 2 bases short and J 10 bases short, with 20 bases between. The CDR3 nucleotides are TGTGCCAGCAGTGAAAGTATCGCCCTCAGGGCGAACTACACCTTC. Protein sequence: CASSESIALRANYTF.

The J gene is TRBJ1-2, the V gene TRBV19, with 9 bases lining up with TRBD1. The ends lost 11 bases at V and 8 bases at J; junction bases unmatched: 9. Germline CDR1 reads LNHDA; CDR2 reads SQIVND (reference sequence). This CDR3 region has 12 residues. CDR3 protein: CASYRGLEGYTF. The CDR3 region has the DNA TGTGCCTCCTACAGGGGGCTAGAAGGCTACACCTTC.

This chain links TRBV5-1 with TRBJ2-7; no definite D call. Germline V gives CDR1 SGHRS, CDR2 YFSETQ. Trimming shortened V by 4 bases and J by 4 bases, and 9 bases separated the two germline ends. The CDR3 consists of 12 residues. DNA for the CDR3: TGCGCCAGCAGCCACGACGGGTACGAGCAGTACTTC. Its translation: CASSHDGYEQYF.

This clone has only a few counts. The chain uses TRBV9 and TRBJ1-3, with TRBD1 as a possible D gene (5 bases). Trimming removed 2 bases at V and 4 bases at J, with 13 bases between. The CDR3 consists of 15 residues. Germline V gene lookup returns CDR1 SGDLS and CDR2 YYNGEE. The CDR3 nucleotides read TGTGCCAGCAGCGTGGGGCGCACCGCAGGAAACACCATATATTTT. It translates to CASSVGRTAGNTIYF. Together with reference TRBV9 and TRBJ1-3, the CDR3 gives the full variable domain: DSGVTQTPKHLITATGQRVTLRCSPRSGDLSVYWYQQSLDQGLQFLIQYYNGEERAKGNILERFSAQQFPDLHSELNLSSLELGDSALYFCASSVGRTAGNTIYFGEGSWLTVV.

The V and J genes are TRBV19 and TRBJ2-3; 9 bases are shared with TRBD1. V lost 11 bases and J lost 3; bases outside the gene matches: 9. The CDR3 runs 14 residues. CDR1 is LNHDA and CDR2 is SQIVND in the germline V gene (reference sequence). The CDR3 coding sequence is TGTGCCGTCGCCCTGACAGGGGGTACAGATACGCAGTATTTT. It specifies CAVALTGGTDTQYF.

The CDR3 loop reads CASSSDRAYSYEQYF. CDR3 DNA sequence: TGTGCCAGCAGCTCCGACAGGGCTTACTCCTACGAGCAGTACTTC. The genes are TRBV7-8 and TRBJ2-7; 7 bases agree with TRBD1. The V gene end was trimmed by 4 bases and the J gene end by 0 bases; junction bases not matched to a gene: 6. Germline lookup yields CDR1 SGHVS and CDR2 FQNEAQ. This CDR3 is built from 15 residues.

This clone turned up a few times. The chain recombines TRBV19 with TRBJ2-1, with TRBD2 as a possible D gene (7 bases). V lost 1 base and J lost 9, with 13 bases in between. The CDR3 extends over 14 amino acids. Per the germline V gene, CDR1 is LNHDA and CDR2 is SQIVND (reference sequence). The CDR3: CASSIGAGAAEQFF. The CDR3, as DNA: TGTGCCAGTAGTATAGGGGCGGGGGCGGCTGAGCAGTTCTTC.

This chain links TRBV15 with TRBJ2-7; 7 bases agree with TRBD1. The ends lost 8 bases at V and 5 bases at J; junction bases unmatched: 9. CDR1 and CDR2 from the germline V gene are LNHNV and YYDKDF (reference sequence). The CDR3 runs 13 residues. The CDR3 sequence: CATRGQGDHEQYF. CDR3 coding DNA: TGTGCCACCCGGGGTCAGGGGGACCACGAGCAGTACTTC.

About this clone itself: Germline is not matched at one junction end, which may reflect a read error. The chain recombines TRBV14 with TRBJ2-7; D perhaps matches TRBD1 (5 bases). The CDR3 contains 12 residues. CDR1 SGHDN and CDR2 FVKESK come from the germline V gene. The CDR3 spells CASSQDSAGRHF. The DNA of the CDR3 is TGTGCCAGCAGCCAAGATTCGGCAGGGCGGCACTTC.

This sequence joins TRBV13 and TRBJ1-1; perhaps TRBD1 as D (5 bases). From germline, CDR1 is PRHDT and CDR2 FYEKMQ (reference sequence). CDR3 length equals 13 residues. Trimming cost V 7 bases and J 1 base, with 10 bases left between them. CDR3 nucleotides: TGTGCCAGCAAGGCAGGGAAGAACACTGAAGCTTTCTTT. Translated, it gives CASKAGKNTEAFF.

The chain has TRBV11-2 and TRBJ1-2, with D possibly being TRBD1 (6 bases). The CDR3 runs to 16 residues. The V gene lost 1 base and the J gene lost 8 bases, with 20 bases spanning the gap. The germline CDR1 and CDR2 sequences are SGHAT and FQNNGV. This chain's CDR3 is CASSLAWDIGGEGYTF. CDR3 DNA sequence: TGTGCCAGCAGCTTAGCCTGGGACATCGGTGGTGAAGGCTACACCTTC.

The chain has TRBV11-3 and TRBJ2-1; 7 bases are a match to TRBD1. The CDR3 has 16 residues. The ends lost 5 bases at V and 1 base at J; junction bases unmatched: 8. CDR1 is SGHNT and CDR2 is YENEEA in the germline V gene. The CDR3 reads CASSPAGTESYNEQFF. The CDR3, as DNA: TGTGCCAGCAGCCCTGCCGGGACAGAGTCCTACAATGAGCAGTTCTTC.

This chain uses TRBV6-1 with TRBJ2-6; 8 nucleotides align to TRBD2. V shed 2 bases and J 0 bases; nucleotides not matched to a gene: 15. There are 21 residues in the CDR3. Germline loops: CDR1 MNHNS, CDR2 SASEGT. Written as DNA, the CDR3 is TGTGCCAGCAGTGAATATCGCGGGGGGAGGCTGGCCACCTCTGGGGCCAACGTCCTGACTTTC. Its translation is CASSEYRGGRLATSGANVLTF.

This clone was detected a few times. The CDR3, as DNA: TGTGCCATCAGTGTAGGACCGAACTACGAGCAGTACTTC. This translates into CAISVGPNYEQYF. V usage is TRBV10-3 and J usage is TRBJ2-7; D gene ambiguous. Germline V CDR1 and CDR2: ENHRY, SYGVKD. V lost 4 bases and J lost 3, with 10 bases in between. This CDR3 region has 13 residues.

The chain couples TRBV7-8 to TRBJ2-1; 8 bases line up with TRBD2. The CDR3 is 13 residues long. Germline V gives CDR1 SGHVS, CDR2 FQNEAQ. Trimming took 4 bases from V and 9 from J; bases not matched to a gene: 5. CDR3 sequence (DNA): TGTGCCAGCAGCTATAGCGGGAAGGGTGAGCAGTTCTTC. The encoded protein is CASSYSGKGEQFF.

As regards this clone: Other nucleotide sequences in the sample specify the same CDR3. The gene calls are TRBV19 and TRBJ1-1; D is unresolved. The germline V gene encodes CDR1 LNHDA and CDR2 SQIVND (reference sequence). The CDR3 spans 13 residues. V gave up 3 bases and J gave up 1 base, with 6 bases separating them. The CDR3 DNA reads TGTGCCAGTAGTATGGGTGGGAACACTGAAGCTTTCTTT. It is translated as CASSMGGNTEAFF.

This clone was detected once. The chain recombines TRBV28 with TRBJ1-6, with 12 bases lining up with TRBD1. The CDR3 loop spans 14 amino acids. With 5 bases clipped from V and 12 bases from J, the junction kept 5 bases outside the gene matches. The germline CDR1 and CDR2 sequences are MDHEN and SYDVKM. DNA for the CDR3: TGTGCCAGCAGTCCGGGACAGGGGGCCGGACCCCTCCACTTT. It translates to CASSPGQGAGPLHF. The whole variable domain, filled in from reference TRBV28 and TRBJ1-6, reads DVKVTQSSRYLVKRTGEKVFLECVQDMDHENMFWYRQDPGLGLRLIYFSYDVKMKEKGDIPEGYSVSREKKERFSLILESASTNQTSMYLCASSPGQGAGPLHFGNGTRLTVT.

This clone was observed a few times. This chain links TRBV7-3 with TRBJ1-6; 7 bases are shared with TRBD1. Per the germline V gene, CDR1 is SGHTA and CDR2 is FQGTGA. This CDR3 is 13 amino acids long. V gave up 4 bases and J gave up 8 bases; unmatched junction bases: 2. The CDR3 nucleotides are TGTGCCAGCAGCTCAGGGGGGTATTCACCCCTCCACTTT. This codes for CASSSGGYSPLHF. The full variable domain, with the rest looked up from reference TRBV7-3 and TRBJ1-6, is GAGVSQTPSNKVTEKGKYVELRCDPISGHTALYWYRQSLGQGPEFLIYFQGTGAADDSGLPNDRFFAVRPEGSVSTLKIQRTERGDSAVYLCASSSGGYSPLHFGNGTRLTVT.

CDR3 bases: TGTGCCAGCAGCCAAAGGGGAAAAGGGGACATTCAGTACTTC. It encodes CASSQRGKGDIQYF. The rearrangement joins TRBV4-2 to TRBJ2-4, with a possible D match to TRBD1 (5 bases). From germline, CDR1 is LGHNA and CDR2 YNFKEQ. The CDR3 is made up of 14 amino acids. Trimming removed 2 bases from V and 8 bases from J, with 13 bases in between.

This clone was seen a single time. The rearrangement uses TRBV11-3 and TRBJ2-1; no clear D gene. The length of the CDR3 is 15 residues. The V gene's germline CDR1 is SGHNT and CDR2 YENEEA. V lost 3 bases and J 2 bases, leaving 11 bases between the germline ends. The CDR3 here is CASSFVSVTYNEQFF. The CDR3 DNA reads as TGTGCCAGCAGCTTTGTGAGCGTAACCTACAATGAGCAGTTCTTC.

This clone was counted between two and nine times. CDR3 coding DNA: TGTGCCAGCAGCCTAAACGGAGGGGAGGGGCAGTACTTC. As protein: CASSLNGGEGQYF. The rearrangement links TRBV7-3 to TRBJ2-7, with TRBD2 matching 7 bases. Trimming at V came to 5 bases and at J to 9 bases, leaving 10 bases not matched to a gene. Germline assignment: CDR1 SGHTA and CDR2 FQGTGA. This CDR3 has 13 amino acids.

The sample holds a few counts of this clone. V is TRBV5-1 and J is TRBJ2-6, with D perhaps matching TRBD1 (6 bases). V was pared by 7 bases and J by 0 bases, with 8 bases between. CDR1 SGHRS and CDR2 YFSETQ come from the germline V gene. The CDR3 has 14 amino acids. As DNA, the CDR3 is TGCGCCAGCCGACAGGTCTCTGGGGCCAACGTCCTGACTTTC. Translation: CASRQVSGANVLTF.

This chain uses TRBV11-1 with TRBJ2-1; 10 bases fit TRBD1. The CDR3 has 16 residues. The germline gives CDR1 SGHAT, CDR2 FQDESV (reference sequence). V lost 5 bases, J lost 7 bases, and 11 bases stayed unmatched. The CDR3 region has the DNA TGTGCCAGCAGCCACTCACCGGGACAGGGGTGGAATGAGCAGTTCTTC. Amino acids: CASSHSPGQGWNEQFF.

This chain uses TRBV5-4 with TRBJ2-7; D uncertain. The CDR3 runs 14 residues. The germline V and J ends were trimmed by 2 bases and 1 base, with 10 bases remaining between them. CDR1 and CDR2 from the germline V gene are SGHNT and YYREEE (reference sequence). The CDR3 nucleotides are TGTGCCAGCAGCTTCCCGGACGGGTCCTACGAGCAGTACTTC. Translated: CASSFPDGSYEQYF.